A single sample is the source of the 17 T cell receptor beta chains below, sequenced in a study of T cells after yellow fever vaccination. TCRdb re-called the 5' RACE reads with MiXCR, one entry per CDR3 protein. The sample contains 150,000 to 200,000 distinct CDR3 sequences, approximately 11% of which appear only once. The sequenced sample was CD8+ T cells sorted from PBMCs, obtained 15 days after the yellow fever booster vaccination. These receptors came from a man aged 18 to 29 who received the YFV17D yellow fever vaccine.

This clonotype was observed at least ten times. This rearrangement joins TRBV15 to TRBJ2-1; D gene ambiguous. The CDR3 sequence is 18 residues long. Trimming took 0 bases from V and 4 from J, leaving 19 bases between them. Germline assignment: CDR1 LNHNV and CDR2 YYDKDF (reference sequence). In nucleotides, the CDR3 is TGTGCCACCAGCAGAGAGTCGTGGGCTAGACAACGATACAATGAGCAGTTCTTC. Translating gives CATSRESWARQRYNEQFF.

This clonotype has just a few counts. The chain employs TRBV29-1 and TRBJ1-2; D is unresolved. Germline CDR1 is SQVTM and CDR2 is ANQGSEA. The CDR3 extends over 11 amino acids. Trimming left V 3 bases short and J 3 bases short, with 5 bases between. The chain's CDR3 is CSVEEDYGYTF. For the CDR3, the DNA is TGCAGCGTTGAGGAGGACTATGGCTACACCTTC.

This chain links TRBV4-3 with TRBJ1-5; TRBD1 aligns across 10 bases. The germline V gene encodes CDR1 LGHNA and CDR2 YSLEER. The CDR3 covers 15 residues. Germline trimming cut 4 bases from V and 5 bases from J; bases unmatched to any gene: 5. The CDR3 region is CASSLGTGVYQPQHF. CDR3 DNA: TGCGCCAGCAGCCTCGGGACAGGGGTTTATCAGCCCCAGCATTTT.

This chain connects TRBV11-3 to TRBJ2-3, with no clear D. Looked up from germline, CDR1 is SGHNT and CDR2 is YENEEA. V was pared by 3 bases and J by 5 bases, with 15 bases between. CDR3 length equals 15 residues. In DNA form, the CDR3 reads TGTGCCAGCAGCTTCCCAGGACCTCCGGGAGATACGCAGTATTTT. Protein: CASSFPGPPGDTQYF.

The gene calls are TRBV4-3 and TRBJ2-1; 13 bases line up with TRBD2. The CDR3 consists of 16 residues. V trimming: 3 bases; J trimming: 5 bases; junction bases outside the gene matches: 4. Germline V lookup: CDR1 LGHNA, CDR2 YSLEER. CDR3 loop: CASSHGLAGADNEQFF. In DNA, the CDR3 is TGCGCCAGCAGCCACGGACTAGCGGGGGCCGACAATGAGCAGTTCTTC.

The chain carries TRBV19 and TRBJ1-1; D unclear. The CDR3 extends over 13 amino acids. Trimming left V 2 bases short and J 3 bases short, with 7 bases between. From germline, CDR1 is LNHDA and CDR2 SQIVND (reference sequence). CDR3 sequence reads: CASSIFRDTEAFF. In nucleotides, the CDR3 is TGTGCCAGTAGTATATTTCGGGACACTGAAGCTTTCTTT.

V gene TRBV9 combines with J gene TRBJ2-2; D remains ambiguous. The CDR3 length is 15 residues. The V gene lost 6 bases and the J gene lost 3 bases, with 15 bases spanning the gap. From germline, CDR1 is SGDLS and CDR2 YYNGEE. This CDR3 reads CASNNPGIHTGELFF. The CDR3 region has the DNA TGTGCCAGCAATAACCCTGGGATACACACCGGGGAGCTGTTTTTT.

This clonotype is judged medium-sized. The CDR3 reads CASSQDIGTSSTDTQYF. In DNA form, the CDR3 reads TGCGCCAGCAGCCAAGATATAGGGACTTCAAGCACAGATACGCAGTATTTT. V is TRBV4-3 and J is TRBJ2-3, with a possible D match to TRBD2 (6 bases). This CDR3 has 17 residues. Germline CDR1 reads LGHNA; CDR2 reads YSLEER. The ends were cut back, 0 bases at V and 0 bases at J, with 13 bases in the middle.

The rearrangement links TRBV7-2 to TRBJ1-1; TRBD1 matches 7 bases. V was clipped by 5 bases and J by 3 bases; unmatched bases: 9. Looked up from germline, CDR1 is SGHTA and CDR2 is FQGNSA. This CDR3 has 15 residues. The CDR3 loop reads CASSPGQVSDTEAFF. DNA of the CDR3: TGTGCCAGCAGCCCCGGACAGGTCTCGGACACTGAAGCTTTCTTT.

The rearrangement joins TRBV7-9 to TRBJ2-1, with 11 bases that match TRBD2. This CDR3 is 15 amino acids long. J gave up 6 bases and V 4 bases, and 5 bases lay outside the gene matches. CDR1 is SEHNR and CDR2 is FQNEAQ in the germline V gene (reference sequence). The CDR3 DNA sequence: TGTGCCAGCAGCTCGACTAGCGGGGAACTCAATGAGCAGTTCTTC. Amino acid sequence: CASSSTSGELNEQFF.

This clonotype was found a few times. The J gene is TRBJ1-1, the V gene TRBV13, with a possible D match to TRBD1 (6 bases). The germline V gene encodes CDR1 PRHDT and CDR2 FYEKMQ (reference sequence). The V end lost 0 bases, the J end lost 4 bases, and 12 bases lay between the germline ends. The CDR3 length is 15 residues. CDR3 sequence reads: CASSLGAGEGTEAFF. CDR3 bases: TGTGCCAGCAGCTTAGGGGCAGGGGAGGGCACTGAAGCTTTCTTT. Full variable domain (rest looked up from reference TRBV13 and TRBJ1-1): AAGVIQSPRHLIKEKRETATLKCYPIPRHDTVYWYQQGPGQDPQFLISFYEKMQSDKGSIPDRFSAQQFSDYHSELNMSSLELGDSALYFCASSLGAGEGTEAFFGQGTRLTVV.

This chain uses TRBV7-2 with TRBJ1-3; 8 bases agree with TRBD1. The germline V gene has CDR1 SGHTA and CDR2 FQGNSA. The V and J ends lost 2 bases and 0 bases, in that order; junction bases with no gene match: 12. This CDR3 is 19 amino acids long. The CDR3 region is CASSLRGTGAEISGNTIYF. The CDR3 DNA sequence: TGTGCCAGCAGCTTAAGGGGGACAGGCGCCGAGATCTCTGGAAACACCATATATTTT.

This clonotype turned up a few times. The V and J genes are TRBV10-3 and TRBJ2-3; 8 positions agree with TRBD1. With V trimmed by 6 bases and J by 5 bases, 10 bases remained unmatched. CDR1 ENHRY and CDR2 SYGVKD come from the germline V gene. This CDR3 spans 15 amino acids. The CDR3 DNA is TGTGCCATCAGATTAAGGACAGGGCCCGAAGATACGCAGTATTTT. Protein sequence: CAIRLRTGPEDTQYF.

This sequence joins TRBV7-9 and TRBJ1-5, with D unclear. Trimming shortened V by 5 bases and J by 7 bases, and 21 bases separated the two germline ends. Per germline, CDR1 SEHNR and CDR2 FQNEAQ (reference sequence). The CDR3 has 16 amino acids. CDR3 loop: CASSQSTGLEEQPQHF. In nucleotides, the CDR3 is TGTGCCAGCAGCCAGTCTACGGGCCTAGAGGAGCAGCCCCAGCATTTT.

The chain links TRBV6-5 to TRBJ2-7; 13 bases match TRBD2. V lost 6 bases, J lost 0 bases, and 2 bases stayed unmatched. The CDR3 length is 15 residues. CDR1 and CDR2 (germline): MNHEY, SVGAGI. The CDR3 loop is CASSGTSGDSYEQYF. CDR3 nucleotides: TGTGCCAGCAGCGGGACTAGCGGGGACTCCTACGAGCAGTACTTC.

This clonotype was recorded many times. The chain couples TRBV29-1 to TRBJ2-7, with D tentatively TRBD2 (5 bases). CDR3 length equals 13 residues. Germline CDR1 and CDR2: SQVTM and ANQGSEA. Trimming pared 4 bases from V and 3 bases from J, leaving 13 bases between. CDR3 loop: CSVVGHTSYEQYF. The CDR3, as DNA: TGCAGCGTTGTTGGCCACACTAGCTACGAGCAGTACTTC.

The table lists this clonotype with a few counts. This chain links TRBV15 with TRBJ1-2, with D maybe TRBD1 (6 bases). Trimming took off 5 bases at V and 1 base at J, with 8 bases between the two ends. The V gene's germline CDR1 is LNHNV and CDR2 YYDKDF (reference sequence). The CDR3 has 13 residues. CDR3 loop: CATSPRGNYGYTF. In nucleotides, the CDR3 is TGTGCCACCAGCCCCAGGGGTAACTATGGCTACACCTTC.